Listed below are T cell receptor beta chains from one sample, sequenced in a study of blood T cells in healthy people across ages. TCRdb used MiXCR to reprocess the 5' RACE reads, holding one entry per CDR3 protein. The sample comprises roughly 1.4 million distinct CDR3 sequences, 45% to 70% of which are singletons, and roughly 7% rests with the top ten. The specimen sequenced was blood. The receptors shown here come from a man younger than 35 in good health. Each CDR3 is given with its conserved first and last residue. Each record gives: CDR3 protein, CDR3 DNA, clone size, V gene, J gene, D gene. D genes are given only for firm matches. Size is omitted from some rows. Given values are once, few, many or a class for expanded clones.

CDR3 protein: CSARAGTGNEKLFF; CDR3 DNA: TGCAGTGCTAGGGCCGGGACAGGGAATGAAAAACTGTTTTTT; clone size: .; V gene: TRBV20-1; J gene: TRBJ1-4; D gene: TRBD1
CDR3 protein: CAGQQRGNTEAFF; CDR3 DNA: TGTGCCGGGCAACAGCGAGGAAACACTGAAGCTTTCTTT; clone size: once; V gene: TRBV6-1; J gene: TRBJ1-1; D gene: .
CDR3 protein: CASSYKQASSDEQYF; CDR3 DNA: TGTGCCAGCAGTTACAAGCAGGCTTCGAGTGACGAGCAGTACTTC; clone size: .; V gene: TRBV6-2/TRBV6-3; J gene: TRBJ2-7; D gene: .
CDR3 protein: CASSGPRDNEKLFF; CDR3 DNA: TGTGCCAGCAGTGGACCGAGAGATAATGAAAAACTGTTTTTT; clone size: .; V gene: TRBV12-3/TRBV12-4; J gene: TRBJ1-4; D gene: .
CDR3 protein: CASSPGLLTYNEQFF; CDR3 DNA: TGCGCCAGCAGCCCGGGACTGCTAACCTACAATGAGCAGTTCTTC; clone size: .; V gene: TRBV5-1; J gene: TRBJ2-1; D gene: .
CDR3 protein: CASSQGDIQYF; CDR3 DNA: TGTGCCAGCAGCCAGGGTGATATTCAGTACTTC; clone size: .; V gene: TRBV16; J gene: TRBJ2-4; D gene: .
CDR3 protein: CASSQDRDTHGYTF; CDR3 DNA: TGTGCCAGCAGCCAAGACAGGGATACTCACGGCTACACCTTC; clone size: few; V gene: TRBV4-2; J gene: TRBJ1-2; D gene: .
CDR3 protein: CSASSGRTYNEQFF; CDR3 DNA: TGCAGTGCTAGTAGCGGGAGGACCTACAATGAGCAGTTCTTC; clone size: .; V gene: TRBV20-1; J gene: TRBJ2-1; D gene: TRBD2
CDR3 protein: CASSFGTGDTGANVLTF; CDR3 DNA: TGTGCCAGCAGTTTCGGGACAGGGGATACTGGGGCCAACGTCCTGACTTTC; clone size: .; V gene: TRBV6-5; J gene: TRBJ2-6; D gene: TRBD1
CDR3 protein: CASSEYRQGYTF; CDR3 DNA: TGTGCCAGCAGTGAATATCGGCAGGGCTACACCTTC; clone size: .; V gene: TRBV25-1; J gene: TRBJ1-2; D gene: .
CDR3 protein: CSASSGTYIYEQFF; CDR3 DNA: TGCAGTGCGAGTTCCGGGACATATATCTATGAGCAGTTCTTC; clone size: .; V gene: TRBV20-1; J gene: TRBJ2-1; D gene: .
CDR3 protein: CTTGKETQYF; CDR3 DNA: TGCACGACAGGGAAAGAGACCCAGTACTTC; clone size: .; V gene: TRBV20-1; J gene: TRBJ2-5; D gene: TRBD1
CDR3 protein: CASSLFPLGSDSYNSPLHF; CDR3 DNA: TGTGCCAGCAGTTTATTCCCCCTGGGCAGTGACTCCTATAATTCACCCCTCCACTTT; clone size: few; V gene: TRBV28; J gene: TRBJ1-6; D gene: .
CDR3 protein: CASSQWAGGSYEQYF; CDR3 DNA: TGCGCCAGCAGCCAATGGGCAGGAGGGAGTTACGAGCAGTACTTC; clone size: .; V gene: TRBV4-1; J gene: TRBJ2-7; D gene: .
CDR3 protein: CASGLGQERNSPLHF; CDR3 DNA: TGCGCCAGCGGCTTAGGGCAGGAACGTAATTCACCCCTCCACTTT; clone size: .; V gene: TRBV5-1; J gene: TRBJ1-6; D gene: .
CDR3 protein: CASSQDDFQPQHF; CDR3 DNA: TGCGCCAGCAGCCAAGACGATTTTCAGCCCCAGCATTTT; clone size: .; V gene: TRBV4-1; J gene: TRBJ1-5; D gene: .